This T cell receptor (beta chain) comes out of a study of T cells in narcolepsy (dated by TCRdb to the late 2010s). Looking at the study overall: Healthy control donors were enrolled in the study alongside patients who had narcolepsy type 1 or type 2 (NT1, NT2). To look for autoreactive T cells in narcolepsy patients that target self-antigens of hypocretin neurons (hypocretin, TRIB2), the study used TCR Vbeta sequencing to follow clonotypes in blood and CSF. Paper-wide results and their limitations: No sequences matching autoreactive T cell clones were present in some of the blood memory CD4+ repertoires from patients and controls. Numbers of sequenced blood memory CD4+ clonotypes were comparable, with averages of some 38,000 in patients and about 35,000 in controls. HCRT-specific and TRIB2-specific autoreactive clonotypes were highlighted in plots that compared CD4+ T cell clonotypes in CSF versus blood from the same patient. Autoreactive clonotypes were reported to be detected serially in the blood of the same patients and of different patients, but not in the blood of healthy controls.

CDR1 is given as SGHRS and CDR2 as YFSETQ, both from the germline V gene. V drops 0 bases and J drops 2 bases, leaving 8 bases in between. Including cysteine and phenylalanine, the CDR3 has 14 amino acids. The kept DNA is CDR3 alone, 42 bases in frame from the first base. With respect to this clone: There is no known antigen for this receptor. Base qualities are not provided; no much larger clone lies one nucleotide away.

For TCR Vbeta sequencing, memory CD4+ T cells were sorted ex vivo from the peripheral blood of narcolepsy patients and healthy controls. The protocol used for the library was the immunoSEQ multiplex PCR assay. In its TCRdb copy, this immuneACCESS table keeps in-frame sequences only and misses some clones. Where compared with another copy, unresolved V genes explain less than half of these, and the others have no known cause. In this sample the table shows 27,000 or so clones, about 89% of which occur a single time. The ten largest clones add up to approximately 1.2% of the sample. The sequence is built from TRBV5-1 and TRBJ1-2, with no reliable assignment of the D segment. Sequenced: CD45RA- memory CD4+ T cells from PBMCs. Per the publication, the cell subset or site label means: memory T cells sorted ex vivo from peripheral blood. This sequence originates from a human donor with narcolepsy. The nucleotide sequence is TGCGCCAGCAGCTTGGCCTCTGGGAACTATGGCTACACCTTC. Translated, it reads CASSLASGNYGYTF.